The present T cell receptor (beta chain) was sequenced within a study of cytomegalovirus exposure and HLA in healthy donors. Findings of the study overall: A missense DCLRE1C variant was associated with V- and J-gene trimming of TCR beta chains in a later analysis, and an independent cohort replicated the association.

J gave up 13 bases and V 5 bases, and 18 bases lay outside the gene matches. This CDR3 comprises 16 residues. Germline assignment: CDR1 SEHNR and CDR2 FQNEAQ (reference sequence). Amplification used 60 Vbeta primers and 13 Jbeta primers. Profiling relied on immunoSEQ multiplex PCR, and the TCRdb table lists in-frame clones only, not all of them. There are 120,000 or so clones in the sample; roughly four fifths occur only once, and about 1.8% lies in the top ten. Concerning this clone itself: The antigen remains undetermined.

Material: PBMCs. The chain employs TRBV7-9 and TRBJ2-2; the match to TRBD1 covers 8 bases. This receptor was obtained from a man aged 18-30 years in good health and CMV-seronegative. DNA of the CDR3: TGTGCCAGCAGCGCCCGAATTACAGGGGGTCTTAAGAGGCTGTTTTTT. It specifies CASSARITGGLKRLFF. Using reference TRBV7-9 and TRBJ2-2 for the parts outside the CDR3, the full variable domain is DTGVSQNPRHKITKRGQNVTFRCDPISEHNRLYWYRQTLGQGPEFLTYFQNEAQLEKSRLLSDRFSAERPKGSFSTLEIQRTEQGDSAMYLCASSARITGGLKRLFFGEGSRLTVL.